A selection of T cell receptor beta chains follows, all from one sample in a study of cytomegalovirus exposure and HLA in healthy donors. Assay: immunoSEQ multiplex PCR; the TCRdb copy retains only in-frame clones and omits some. The table has over 45,000 clones, more than 80% seen once. Sequenced material: PBMCs. The source is a man between 18 and 35 years old in good health and CMV-seronegative. Both conserved end residues are part of each CDR3. D genes are given only for firm matches. Only part of the rows carry a size: once, few, many, or a class if the clone is expanded.

J gene,CDR3 length,D gene,clone size,V gene,CDR3 DNA,CDR3 protein
TRBJ1-1,12,-,once,TRBV12-5,TGTGCTAGTGGTTTGGCTAACACTGAAGCTTTCTTT,CASGLANTEAFF
TRBJ2-7,12,-,-,TRBV10-2,TGCGCCAGCAGTGAGTTGAGCTACGAGCAGTACTTC,CASSELSYEQYF
TRBJ2-3,16,TRBD1,-,TRBV7-9,TGTGCCAGCAGCACGGACCGGGACAGAAGCACAGATACGCAGTATTTT,CASSTDRDRSTDTQYF
TRBJ1-2,15,-,-,TRBV27,TGTGCCAGCAGTTTAAAACGGGGGGCTCTTTATGGCTACACCTTC,CASSLKRGALYGYTF
TRBJ1-2,15,-,-,TRBV9,TGTGCCAGCAGCGTAGAAGGGGCAGTTGGCTATGGCTACACCTTC,CASSVEGAVGYGYTF
TRBJ2-1,13,TRBD2,-,TRBV7-3,TGTGCCAGCAGCCCCCAGCTAGCGGGATTACAGTTCTTC,CASSPQLAGLQFF
TRBJ1-1,15,-,-,TRBV27,TGTGCCAGCAGTTCGGACAGCGAGGGGGACACTGAAGCTTTCTTT,CASSSDSEGDTEAFF
TRBJ2-7,14,-,-,TRBV6-1,TGTGCCAGCCATCCCTTCGCAGGGGCCTACGAGCAGTACTTC,CASHPFAGAYEQYF
TRBJ1-4,16,-,-,TRBV4-3,TGCGCCAGCAGCCGGGGCAGGGTGGCTGAGGATGAAAAACTGTTTTTT,CASSRGRVAEDEKLFF
TRBJ2-1,15,TRBD1,-,TRBV27,TGTGCCAGCAGTTTTCGCTGGACAGGGGCCAATGAGCAGTTCTTC,CASSFRWTGANEQFF
TRBJ2-5,17,-,-,TRBV5-1,TGCGCCAGCAGCTTGGCGGCTAGCCTGTCGTACCAAGAGACCCAGTACTTC,CASSLAASLSYQETQYF
TRBJ2-3,14,-,-,TRBV5-1,TGCGCCAGCAGCATAACACAAGTGACAGATACGCAGTATTTT,CASSITQVTDTQYF
TRBJ2-1,14,TRBD1,-,TRBV2,TGTGCCAGCAGTGAATCCTTTCGACAGGGGGCTTCGTTCTTC,CASSESFRQGASFF
TRBJ2-3,16,TRBD2,-,TRBV2,TGTGCCAGCAGACGACTAGCGGGAGGGCCGGGAGATACGCAGTATTTT,CASRRLAGGPGDTQYF
TRBJ2-7,15,-,-,TRBV27,TGTGCCAGCAGTTTAGAGCAGGGAAGCTCCTACGAGCAGTACTTC,CASSLEQGSSYEQYF
TRBJ2-2,18,TRBD1,-,TRBV4-2,TGTGCCAGCAGCCAAGTACCGGGACAGGGTCGATCGGCCGGGGAGCTGTTTTTT,CASSQVPGQGRSAGELFF
TRBJ2-1,15,TRBD2,-,TRBV5-1,TGCGCCAGCAGCTCTATAGCGGGAGTGAACAATGAGCAGTTCTTC,CASSSIAGVNNEQFF
TRBJ1-1,14,-,-,TRBV6-1,TGTGCCAGCAGTGAAGGGCAAGAGAACACTGAAGCTTTCTTT,CASSEGQENTEAFF
TRBJ2-3,15,TRBD2,once,TRBV6-5,TGTGCCAGCAGTTGGGGCGGGAGGGCCGCAGATACGCAGTATTTT,CASSWGGRAADTQYF
TRBJ2-1,13,-,-,TRBV5-1,TGCGCCAGCGAAGGTCGGGATAGCGATGAGCAGTTCTTC,CASEGRDSDEQFF
TRBJ2-3,15,-,once,TRBV7-3,TGTGCCAGCAGCTTACAGCGGTGGGAGGCAGATACGCAGTATTTT,CASSLQRWEADTQYF
TRBJ1-1,15,-,-,TRBV6-6,TGTGCCAGCAGCCCGGGGGGCAGGCTGGTCACTGAAGCTTTCTTT,CASSPGGRLVTEAFF
TRBJ2-7,17,-,-,TRBV7-9,TGTGCCAGCAGCTATGCCCGAGGTGGGCGGGCGAGCTACGAGCAGTACTTC,CASSYARGGRASYEQYF
TRBJ2-2,13,TRBD2,-,TRBV7-9,TGTGCCAGCAGCGAACGACTAGCGGGGGAGCTGTTTTTT,CASSERLAGELFF
TRBJ2-5,16,-,-,TRBV11-2,TGTGCCAGCAGCTTTAGGGGCCGACAGGTCCAAGAGACCCAGTACTTC,CASSFRGRQVQETQYF
TRBJ2-7,13,TRBD1,-,TRBV2,TGTGCCAGAGAGGACAGGGGGCCGACCGAGCAGTACTTC,CAREDRGPTEQYF
TRBJ2-5,18,TRBD2,-,TRBV19,TGTGCCAGTAACAGTGTACCGGGACTAGCGGGAGTACAAGAGACCCAGTACTTC,CASNSVPGLAGVQETQYF
TRBJ2-7,17,TRBD2,-,TRBV4-2,TGTGCCAGCAGCCGGGACAGATCAGCGGGAGGAACCTACGAGCAGTACTTC,CASSRDRSAGGTYEQYF
TRBJ2-2,17,TRBD2,-,TRBV18,TGTGCCAGCTCACCATCGGGATCTAGCGGATACACCGGGGAGCTGTTTTTT,CASSPSGSSGYTGELFF
TRBJ2-5,17,TRBD2,-,TRBV4-3,TGCGCCAGCAGCCAAGAGTACGGGGCGGGGGTCAGAGAGACCCAGTACTTC,CASSQEYGAGVRETQYF
TRBJ1-2,15,TRBD1,-,TRBV6-5,TGTGCCAGCAGTCGGAGGGGACAGGGTACCTATGGCTACACCTTC,CASSRRGQGTYGYTF
TRBJ2-2,17,TRBD2,-,TRBV19,TGTGCCAGTAGTATGATTATAGGGCTAGCGGGAGCCGGGGAGCTGTTTTTT,CASSMIIGLAGAGELFF
TRBJ2-7,13,TRBD1,-,TRBV7-3,TGTGCCAGCAGCTACTCGACAGGGGGCGAGCAGTACTTC,CASSYSTGGEQYF
TRBJ2-2,15,-,-,TRBV10-3,TGTGCCATCAGTGAGCCGACTCCGAACACCGGGGAGCTGTTTTTT,CAISEPTPNTGELFF
TRBJ2-7,15,-,-,TRBV7-8,TGTGCCAGCAGCTTAGGCACAGCAATCTCCTACGAGCAGTACTTC,CASSLGTAISYEQYF
TRBJ2-7,17,TRBD2,-,TRBV5-4,TGTGCCAGCAGCCTAGGGACTAGCGGGAGGACTGTATACGAGCAGTACTTC,CASSLGTSGRTVYEQYF
TRBJ2-1,13,-,-,TRBV18,TGTGCCAGCTCGCGGGGTGAGGAAAATGAGCAGTTCTTC,CASSRGEENEQFF
TRBJ2-7,15,-,-,TRBV7-2,TGTGCCAGCAGCCGGAGTTGGACAGAAACCTACGAGCAGTACTTC,CASSRSWTETYEQYF
TRBJ2-7,15,-,-,TRBV9,TGTGCCAGCAGCCCCCGGGAGTTGTCTGACTACGAGCAGTACTTC,CASSPRELSDYEQYF
TRBJ1-1,13,-,once,TRBV5-1,TGCGCCAGCAGCTTGCAGGAGAACACTGAAGCTTTCTTT,CASSLQENTEAFF
TRBJ2-7,14,-,-,TRBV5-6,TGTGCCAGCAGCTTGGCGGCGGAAGAATACGAGCAGTACTTC,CASSLAAEEYEQYF
TRBJ1-4,15,-,-,TRBV9,TGTGCCAGCAGCGAAGGGGCGGGGAGCAAAGAAAAACTGTTTTTT,CASSEGAGSKEKLFF
TRBJ1-2,14,TRBD1,-,TRBV7-2,TGTGCCAGCAGCTTACCAGGGGGCGCAAGTGGCTACACCTTC,CASSLPGGASGYTF
TRBJ2-7,14,TRBD1,-,TRBV9,TGTGCCAGCAGCGTGGGCAGGGGGTCCTACGAGCAGTACTTC,CASSVGRGSYEQYF
TRBJ2-7,13,TRBD2,-,TRBV2,TGTGCCAGCAGTCAAGGGACTAGCGACGAGCAGTACTTC,CASSQGTSDEQYF
TRBJ2-3,18,TRBD2,-,TRBV5-1,TGCGCCAGCAGCCGCGAGGGTCAAGCGGGAGGGTGGACAGATACGCAGTATTTT,CASSREGQAGGWTDTQYF
TRBJ2-7,10,-,-,TRBV28,TGTGCCAGCAGTTCTAGCGAGCAGTACTTC,CASSSSEQYF
TRBJ2-7,14,TRBD2,-,TRBV27,TGTGCCAGCACGACACTAGCGGGGTCCTACGAGCAGTACTTC,CASTTLAGSYEQYF
TRBJ2-3,16,-,-,TRBV27,TGTGCCAGCAGTCCTTCGGCAGGGATCAGCACAGATACGCAGTATTTT,CASSPSAGISTDTQYF
TRBJ2-7,11,-,-,TRBV11-2,TGTGCCAGCAGCTTGGGGCGCGAGCAGTACTTC,CASSLGREQYF
TRBJ1-1,11,-,once,TRBV6-1,TGTGCCAGCAGTTACGGGGAAGAAGCTTTCTTT,CASSYGEEAFF
TRBJ2-7,14,TRBD2,-,TRBV5-1,TGCGCCAGCAGCGCGACTAGCGGGAGCCACGAGCAGTACTTC,CASSATSGSHEQYF
TRBJ1-4,15,TRBD1,-,TRBV7-9,TGTGCCAGCAGCACCCCCCGGGACAGGAGCGAAAAACTGTTTTTT,CASSTPRDRSEKLFF
TRBJ2-7,17,TRBD1,-,TRBV10-1,TGCGCCAGCAGTGACCGGATCCCGGGACAGGGGGGTTACGAGCAGTACTTC,CASSDRIPGQGGYEQYF
TRBJ2-1,15,-,-,TRBV6-5,TGTGCCAGCAGTTACTCGTTAATAAGAGGACTACAGCAGTTCTTC,CASSYSLIRGLQQFF
TRBJ2-1,17,TRBD2,-,TRBV28,TGTGCCAGCAGGGGGACCGGACTAGCGGGGTCGTACAATGAGCAGTTCTTC,CASRGTGLAGSYNEQFF
TRBJ2-1,14,-,-,TRBV14,TGTGCCAGCAGCCCCCTGCGGGAACCTAATGAGCAGTTCTTC,CASSPLREPNEQFF